The next 20 T cell receptor beta chains were all read from a single sample in a study of blood T cell repertoires in COVID-19. Method: immunoSEQ multiplex PCR; TCRdb's copy keeps in-frame clones and lacks some. Of about 40,000 clones listed, around 85% are singletons. The sample was peripheral blood. The source is a human donor with acute or convalescent COVID-19. The donor label of this sample is uncertain.

The CDR3 loop is CASSYGQGAEEEQYF. In DNA, the CDR3 is TGTGCCAGCAGCTATGGACAGGGGGCTGAGGAAGAGCAGTACTTC. The chain couples TRBV7-9 to TRBJ2-7; 11 nucleotides line up with TRBD1. The CDR3 totals 15 residues. Germline V lookup: CDR1 SEHNR, CDR2 FQNEAQ (reference sequence). The trim removed 4 bases at V and 7 bases at J, leaving 9 bases unmatched.

The CDR3 spells CASSPGQGSEQFF. In DNA form, the CDR3 reads TGTGCCAGCAGCCCTGGACAGGGGAGTGAGCAGTTCTTC. The chain joins TRBV5-4 to TRBJ2-1; TRBD1 matches at 9 bases. The CDR3 has 13 residues. Germline-derived CDR1 and CDR2 are SGHNT and YYREEE (reference sequence). The V and J ends lost 4 bases and 9 bases, in that order; junction bases with no gene match: 5.

V usage is TRBV5-5 and J usage is TRBJ1-1; no clear D. Germline CDR1 and CDR2: SGHKS and YYEKEE (reference sequence). Trimming pared 0 bases from V and 8 bases from J, leaving 14 bases between. This CDR3 spans 14 amino acids. For the CDR3, the DNA is TGTGCCAGCAGCTTGGTTGGAGGGAATGGCGAAGCTTTCTTT. Translation: CASSLVGGNGEAFF. The variable domain in full, completed from reference TRBV5-5 and TRBJ1-1, reads DAGVTQSPTHLIKTRGQQVTLRCSPISGHKSVSWYQQVLGQGPQFIFQYYEKEERGRGNFPDRFSARQFPNYSSELNVNALLLGDSALYLCASSLVGGNGEAFFGQGTRLTVV.

This chain connects TRBV27 to TRBJ1-4, with 9 bases matching TRBD1. The CDR3 is 16 amino acids. CDR1 is MNHEY and CDR2 is SMNVEV in the germline V gene (reference sequence). Trimming at V came to 4 bases and at J to 5 bases, leaving 8 bases not matched to a gene. CDR3 in amino acids: CASSSNPGTGNEKLFF. The CDR3 DNA follows: TGTGCCAGCAGTTCGAACCCCGGGACAGGGAATGAAAAACTGTTTTTT.

The V and J genes are TRBV25-1 and TRBJ1-2; TRBD1 matches 8 bases. There are 11 residues in the CDR3. Germline CDR1 reads MGHDK; CDR2 reads SYGVNS. The ends lost 7 bases at V and 7 bases at J; junction bases unmatched: 2. The CDR3 nucleotides are TGTGCCAGCACCCAGGGGGCTGGCTACACCTTC. Protein product: CASTQGAGYTF.

With respect to this clone: The same CDR3 is also encoded by other DNA sequences in this sample. The chain employs TRBV10-3 and TRBJ1-5; no clear D gene. The germline gives CDR1 ENHRY, CDR2 SYGVKD. V was clipped by 6 bases and J by 2 bases, with 11 bases between them. There are 14 residues in the CDR3. The CDR3 coding sequence is TGTGCCATCAGCCTAGGCGGGCGCAATCAGCCCCAGCATTTT. Amino acids: CAISLGGRNQPQHF.

This clone was seen once. V usage is TRBV4-3 and J usage is TRBJ2-1, with TRBD2 identical over 7 bases. The trim removed 0 bases at V and 8 bases at J, leaving 7 bases unmatched. The CDR3 contains 15 residues. CDR1 and CDR2 (germline): LGHNA, YSLEER. The CDR3 loop reads CASSQEYRDYHEQFF. The CDR3 DNA follows: TGCGCCAGCAGCCAAGAGTACCGGGACTATCATGAGCAGTTCTTC.

The V and J genes are TRBV27 and TRBJ1-2, with a tentative D call TRBD1 (5 bases). Deletions cut 6 bases from V and 4 bases from J, with 12 bases between. This CDR3 comprises 13 residues. CDR1 is MNHEY and CDR2 is SMNVEV in the germline V gene (reference sequence). The CDR3 is CASRGRERYGYTF. The CDR3 DNA sequence: TGTGCCAGCAGGGGCAGGGAACGCTATGGCTACACCTTC.

The chain recombines TRBV4-3 with TRBJ2-1; TRBD2 might be the D (6 bases). Trimming removed 0 bases at V and 3 bases at J, with 9 bases between. This CDR3 comprises 15 residues. In germline, CDR1 is LGHNA, CDR2 YSLEER. CDR3 sequence reads: CASSQDQGLYNEQFF. Here the CDR3 DNA reads TGCGCCAGCAGCCAAGATCAGGGACTCTACAATGAGCAGTTCTTC.

V usage is TRBV5-4 and J usage is TRBJ2-1; 7 bases map to TRBD1. J gave up 3 bases and V 0 bases, and 9 bases lay outside the gene matches. Germline CDR1 and CDR2: SGHNT and YYREEE (reference sequence). There are 17 residues in the CDR3. The chain's CDR3 is CASSLERGRTNYNEQFF. The CDR3 DNA reads TGTGCCAGCAGCTTGGAAAGGGGGCGCACAAACTACAATGAGCAGTTCTTC. The whole variable domain, remainder taken from reference TRBV5-4 and TRBJ2-1, is ETGVTQSPTHLIKTRGQQVTLRCSSQSGHNTVSWYQQALGQGPQFIFQYYREEENGRGNFPPRFSGLQFPNYSSELNVNALELDDSALYLCASSLERGRTNYNEQFFGPGTRLTVL.

The chain has TRBV28 and TRBJ2-5, with a tentative D call TRBD2 (6 bases). CDR3 size: 16 residues. Germline CDR1 is MDHEN and CDR2 is SYDVKM. V shed 3 bases and J shed 6 bases, with 20 bases lying between them. CDR3 protein: CASSLWERAGKKTQYF. CDR3 sequence (DNA): TGTGCCAGCAGTTTGTGGGAGAGGGCGGGGAAGAAGACCCAGTACTTC.

The chain is built from TRBV18 and TRBJ1-1; 11 bases line up with TRBD1. V trimming: 4 bases; J trimming: 4 bases; junction bases outside the gene matches: 8. The CDR3 contains 16 residues. CDR1 and CDR2 from the germline V gene are KGHSH and LQKENI. CDR3 nucleotides: TGTGCCAGCTCACTTAAGACCGGGACAGGGGGCACTGAAGCTTTCTTT. Translation: CASSLKTGTGGTEAFF.

The chain joins TRBV6-2 or TRBV6-3 to TRBJ2-1; 10 bases are a match to TRBD2. CDR1 MNHEY and CDR2 SVGEGT come from the germline V gene. The CDR3 contains 16 residues. The trim removed 5 bases at V and 6 bases at J, leaving 10 bases unmatched. Here the CDR3 DNA reads TGTGCCAGCAGTAAGCGGGGGGGGACTAGTCCCAATGAGCAGTTCTTC. The encoded protein is CASSKRGGTSPNEQFF.

The chain couples TRBV11-2 to TRBJ2-1; 11 nucleotides agree with TRBD2. Unmatched junction bases numbered 7, after V lost 5 bases and J lost 7 bases. This CDR3 region has 15 residues. CDR1 SGHAT and CDR2 FQNNGV come from the germline V gene. The CDR3: CASSPLAGGLNEQFF. CDR3 nucleotide sequence: TGTGCCAGCAGCCCTCTAGCGGGAGGCCTGAATGAGCAGTTCTTC.

This chain's CDR3 is CASSRDRVNQPQHF. The CDR3 DNA is TGTGCCAGTAGTAGGGACAGGGTCAATCAGCCCCAGCATTTT. The V call is TRBV19, the J call TRBJ1-5, with 9 bases aligning to TRBD1. Germline V gene data show CDR1 as LNHDA and CDR2 as SQIVND (reference sequence). The CDR3 length is 14 residues. V lost 4 bases, J lost 3 bases, and 1 base stayed unmatched.

CDR3 DNA: TGCAGCGTACAGGGGGCAGGGAACACTGAAGCTTTCTTT. Translating it yields CSVQGAGNTEAFF. This chain connects TRBV29-1 to TRBJ1-1; 9 bases agree with TRBD1. This CDR3 is 13 amino acids long. The V and J ends lost 6 bases and 1 base, in that order; junction bases with no gene match: 3. Germline values: CDR1 SQVTM, CDR2 ANQGSEA.

The V and J genes are TRBV2 and TRBJ2-1, with 7 nucleotides matching TRBD1. The CDR3 sequence is 13 residues long. CDR1 and CDR2 (germline): SNHLY, FYNNEI. V lost 3 bases and J lost 8; bases outside the gene matches: 4. CDR3: CASSDRGTHEQFF. CDR3 in DNA: TGTGCCAGCAGTGACAGGGGGACGCATGAGCAGTTCTTC.

The chain joins TRBV5-1 to TRBJ2-2, with D uncertain. With 3 bases removed from V and 1 base from J, the gap between germline ends came to 13 bases. The CDR3 covers 16 residues. Germline V gives CDR1 SGHRS, CDR2 YFSETQ. CDR3 sequence reads: CASSSRRLGNTGELFF. The CDR3 region has the DNA TGCGCCAGCAGCTCCCGACGGCTAGGGAACACCGGGGAGCTGTTTTTT.

The genes are TRBV9 and TRBJ1-5; 7 bases are a match to TRBD1. Germline CDR1 reads SGDLS; CDR2 reads YYNGEE. After removal of 5 bases from V and 3 bases from J, the junction contained 8 bases not matched to a gene. The CDR3 runs to 15 residues. CDR3 sequence: CASSEGAYANQPQHF. The CDR3 DNA is TGTGCCAGCAGTGAGGGGGCGTATGCCAATCAGCCCCAGCATTTT.

This clone showed up just once. This chain joins TRBV5-1 and TRBJ2-3, with 14 bases identical to TRBD2. Trimming took 5 bases from V and 5 from J; bases not matched to a gene: 13. Germline loops: CDR1 SGHRS, CDR2 YFSETQ. CDR3 length equals 18 residues. The CDR3 region is CASRPGLAGAGRKDTQYF. In nucleotides, the CDR3 is TGCGCCAGCAGGCCGGGACTAGCGGGGGCCGGGCGGAAAGATACGCAGTATTTT.